The next 19 T cell receptor beta chains were all read from a single sample in a study of metastatic and nonmetastatic thyroid tumors. Patients underwent thyroid surgery, and none had received any treatment before it. MiXCR reprocessed the PCR reads for TCRdb. In the table there are 30,000 to 35,000 clones, about a fifth of which are singletons. The sequenced sample was tumor tissue. The receptors come from a male donor with papillary thyroid cancer or a benign thyroid nodule (not recorded which). Some clones in this sample may be carry-over from other donors' samples.

This clone was counted many times. The J gene is TRBJ2-5, the V gene TRBV2; D gene unclear. The CDR3 is made up of 14 amino acids. Germline CDR1 reads SNHLY; CDR2 reads FYNNEI. V was cut by 4 bases and J by 3 bases, with 12 bases left in between. The CDR3 here is CASSGAGPKETQYF. The CDR3 DNA sequence: TGTGCCAGCAGTGGGGCTGGACCAAAAGAGACCCAGTACTTC.

This clone showed up many times. The chain links TRBV5-1 to TRBJ1-2, with 7 bases aligning to TRBD1. The CDR3 extends over 13 amino acids. Germline V gene lookup returns CDR1 SGHRS and CDR2 YFSETQ. Unmatched junction bases numbered 3, after V lost 1 base and J lost 6 bases. CDR3 residues: CASSLTQGHGYTF. CDR3 bases: TGCGCCAGCAGCTTGACACAGGGGCATGGCTACACCTTC.

This clone was observed at least ten times. This sample includes further DNA sequences coding for the same CDR3. This chain uses TRBV11-2 with TRBJ2-3; 8 positions match TRBD2. The CDR3 runs 16 residues. With V trimmed by 5 bases and J by 6 bases, 13 bases remained unmatched. CDR1 and CDR2 from the germline V gene are SGHAT and FQNNGV. The CDR3 bases are TGTGCCAGCAGCAAGGGTCGGGTCAGCGGGAGTGATACGCAGTATTTT. Translated, it gives CASSKGRVSGSDTQYF.

Of note for this clone: It is likely a read error, because the conserved phenylalanine at the end of the CDR3 is missing. The CDR3 spells CASSIVQGTGELFL. CDR3 bases: TGTGCCAGCAGCATTGTTCAGGGAACCGGGGAGCTGTTTCTT. The rearrangement joins TRBV7-9 to TRBJ2-2; D might be TRBD1 (5 bases). Germline CDR1 reads SEHNR; CDR2 reads FQNEAQ (reference sequence). The CDR3 has 14 amino acids. Trimming cost V 5 bases and J 5 bases, with 12 bases left between them.

This clone occurred a few times. This chain connects TRBV28 to TRBJ1-5; D gene ambiguous. The CDR3 has 14 amino acids. The ends were cut back, 6 bases at V and 7 bases at J, with 16 bases in the middle. Germline-derived CDR1 and CDR2 are MDHEN and SYDVKM. CDR3 residues: CASSTFAGAQPQHF. The CDR3 bases are TGTGCCAGCAGCACCTTCGCAGGTGCCCAGCCCCAGCATTTT.

This clone counts as medium-sized. The CDR3 reads CASRRGQGGWPLHF. CDR3 DNA: TGTGCCAGCAGAAGAGGACAGGGGGGTTGGCCCCTCCACTTT. V and J are TRBV6-1 and TRBJ1-6; 10 bases are a match to TRBD1. V lost 6 bases, J lost 13 bases, and 9 bases stayed unmatched. This CDR3 region has 14 residues. Germline lookup yields CDR1 MNHNS and CDR2 SASEGT.

Comments on this clone: A much larger clone sits a single nucleotide away, making a read error possible. This sample also contains other DNA sequences that code for the same CDR3. The V and J genes are TRBV5-1 and TRBJ2-3; D is unclear. Trimming stripped 4 bases from V and 2 bases from J, with 14 bases between. Germline assignment: CDR1 SGHRS and CDR2 YFSETQ. CDR3 size: 15 residues. CDR3 loop: CASSLVLGHTDTQYF. The CDR3, as DNA: TGCGCCAGCAGCCTGGTTTTGGGCCACACAGATACGCAGTATTTT.

This clone was observed at least ten times. CDR3 sequence reads: CASSLTLGGRRGETQYF. DNA for the CDR3: TGTGCCAGCAGCCTAACCCTAGGAGGGAGAAGAGGTGAGACCCAGTACTTC. This chain connects TRBV7-9 to TRBJ2-5; TRBD2 is a possible D gene (6 bases). Looked up from germline, CDR1 is SEHNR and CDR2 is FQNEAQ (reference sequence). V was shortened by 5 bases and J by 5 bases, with 24 bases between the two germline ends. The length of the CDR3 is 17 residues.

Comments on this clone: Germline and junction disagree at one end, which may indicate a read error. CDR3 bases: TGTGTCAGCAGTCAACAACAGGGAGGCGAGCAGTACTTC. Amino acid sequence: CVSSQQQGGEQYF. The chain combines TRBV6-4 with TRBJ2-7; D may be TRBD1 or TRBD2 (6 bases each). Germline CDR1 is MRHNA and CDR2 is SNTAGT. The CDR3 runs to 13 residues.

This clone appeared many times. The chain carries TRBV7-9 and TRBJ2-1; 12 bases agree with TRBD2. CDR3 length: 15 residues. V gave up 1 base and J gave up 7 bases; unmatched junction bases: 2. Germline CDR1 and CDR2: SEHNR and FQNEAQ (reference sequence). In DNA, the CDR3 is TGTGCCAGCAGCTTAGTGGGACTAGCGGGTAATGAGCAGTTCTTC. Its translation: CASSLVGLAGNEQFF.

The chain combines TRBV20-1 with TRBJ2-1, with a possible D match to TRBD2 (6 bases). There are 14 residues in the CDR3. The germline V gene encodes CDR1 DFQATT and CDR2 SNEGSKA (reference sequence). V was clipped by 3 bases and J by 12 bases, with 21 bases between them. The CDR3: CSARVLREVGGQFF. CDR3 sequence (DNA): TGCAGTGCTAGGGTTTTGCGGGAAGTTGGGGGGCAGTTCTTC.

This clone is categorized as medium-sized (0.01 to 0.1%). The V call is TRBV20-1, the J call TRBJ1-1; D ambiguous. There are 10 residues in the CDR3. V was cut by 4 bases and J by 8 bases, with 8 bases left in between. CDR1 and CDR2 from the germline V gene are DFQATT and SNEGSKA (reference sequence). CDR3 loop: CSATAAEAFF. The CDR3 DNA sequence: TGCAGTGCTACCGCGGCAGAAGCTTTCTTT.

This clone was counted many times. The J gene is TRBJ2-5, the V gene TRBV24-1; D possibly corresponds to TRBD2 (6 bases). The CDR3 covers 14 residues. In germline, CDR1 is KGHDR, CDR2 SFDVKD. The V gene lost 3 bases and the J gene lost 5 bases, with 12 bases spanning the gap. The CDR3 DNA follows: TGTGCCACCAGTGATACGGGGGTGTGGGAGACCCAGTACTTC. This sequence encodes CATSDTGVWETQYF.

Only a few counts were recorded for this clone. V gene TRBV20-1 combines with J gene TRBJ1-5, with D possibly being TRBD1 (6 bases). The V end lost 0 bases, the J end lost 1 base, and 13 bases lay between the germline ends. Germline CDR1 DFQATT, CDR2 SNEGSKA (reference sequence). The length of the CDR3 is 16 residues. The CDR3 DNA sequence: TGCAGTGCTAGAGATATATCCGGACAGAGCAATCAGCCCCAGCATTTT. The encoded protein is CSARDISGQSNQPQHF.

A few counts support this clone. Just one base apart from a much larger clone, this may be a read error. This chain connects TRBV19 to TRBJ2-7; D is ambiguous. This CDR3 region has 14 residues. Between the trimmed V and J ends, which lost 4 bases and 4 bases, there was a span of 14 bases. Per germline, CDR1 LNHDA and CDR2 SQIVND (reference sequence). CDR3: CASSSTVSGYEQYF. CDR3 DNA: TGTGCCAGTAGTAGTACCGTGTCAGGATACGAGCAGTACTTC.

J is TRBJ2-7 and V is TRBV6-2 or TRBV6-3; D possibly corresponds to TRBD2 (6 bases). The CDR3 is 16 residues long. With 1 base removed from V and 0 bases from J, the gap between germline ends came to 13 bases. Germline V gene sequence: CDR1 MNHEY, CDR2 SVGEGT. Here the CDR3 reads CASSYYVAEGSYEQYF. In DNA, the CDR3 is TGTGCCAGCAGTTACTACGTAGCGGAAGGCTCCTACGAGCAGTACTTC.

This clone came up a few times. The V call is TRBV27, the J call TRBJ2-3; D unclear. The CDR3 has 17 amino acids. Trimming cost V 10 bases and J 6 bases, with 29 bases left between them. Germline CDR1 reads MNHEY; CDR2 reads SMNVEV (reference sequence). As DNA, the CDR3 is TGTGCCATCAGCCGTACACCCCCGGTGGTATCGGCGGATACGCAGTATTTT. Protein: CAISRTPPVVSADTQYF.

This clone has a count of ten or more. The chain links TRBV24-1 to TRBJ1-4; D not resolved. This CDR3 has 11 amino acids. Germline CDR1 reads KGHDR; CDR2 reads SFDVKD. V shed 3 bases and J shed 8 bases, with 3 bases lying between them. The CDR3 DNA sequence: TGTGCCACCAGTGATACCGAAAAACTGTTTTTT. Its translation is CATSDTEKLFF.

This clone was seen at least ten times. The rearrangement links TRBV18 to TRBJ2-7, with 8 bases identical to TRBD1. The CDR3 length is 15 residues. CDR1 KGHSH and CDR2 LQKENI come from the germline V gene. V lost 5 bases and J lost 2; bases outside the gene matches: 8. CDR3 coding DNA: TGTGCCAGCTCAATTAGCAGGGGGCAAACCTACGAGCAGTACTTC. This codes for CASSISRGQTYEQYF.